The 2 T cell receptor beta chains in this list originate from one sample, sequenced in a study of breast tumors, draining lymph nodes, adjacent tissues. TCRdb reprocessed the multiplex PCR reads via MiXCR and lists one record per CDR3 protein. The data hold around 17,000 distinct CDR3 sequences, with about 45% observed a single time. Material for sequencing was tumor-adjacent breast tissue. The receptors come from a female donor with breast cancer. Some clones in this sample may be carry-over from other donors' samples.

By share, this clonotype counts as medium-sized. V gene TRBV7-2 combines with J gene TRBJ2-7; the D gene could be TRBD1 or TRBD2 (6 bases each). CDR1 and CDR2 (germline): SGHTA, FQGNSA. Trimming stripped 2 bases from V and 5 bases from J, with 13 bases between. The CDR3 consists of 14 residues. CDR3 in amino acids: CASSLRGDSNEQYF. CDR3 in DNA: TGTGCCAGCAGCTTAAGGGGGGACTCGAACGAGCAGTACTTC.

This clonotype was counted ten times or more. A much larger clone is a single base away; this may be a read error. V and J are TRBV19 and TRBJ1-3, with D maybe TRBD1 (6 bases). This CDR3 region has 14 residues. From germline, CDR1 is LNHDA and CDR2 SQIVND (reference sequence). The V end was cut by 8 bases, the J end by 2 bases, with 13 bases between. CDR3 nucleotide sequence: TGTGCCAGTCTGCCAGGGGAGCCTGGAAACACCATATATTTT. As protein: CASLPGEPGNTIYF.